This entry features one T cell receptor beta chain sequence. Germline CDR1 is MNHEY and CDR2 is SVGEGT. This CDR3 spans 13 amino acids. The data were taken from a study of blood T cells in healthy people across ages. Next came a second PCR, run for about 6 to 11 cycles, which used a sample-barcoded 5' primer along with a J-beta primer mix. TCRdb recomputed calls from the 5' RACE reads with MiXCR, one row per CDR3 protein. In the table there are around 800,000 distinct CDR3 sequences, about 62% of which are singletons. This TCR derives from a man aged 25 to 45 in good health. The sample consisted of blood. The chain employs TRBV6-2 or TRBV6-3 and TRBJ1-2; D might be TRBD1 (6 bases). The CDR3 nucleotides read TGTGCAAGCGAGGGGACAAGAGCCTATGGCTACACCTTC. Its translation is CASEGTRAYGYTF.